This is a list of T cell receptor beta chains from one sample in a study of T cell changes during pregnancy in multiple sclerosis. Only in-frame clones appear in the TCRdb table, and some are missing; sequencing was by immunoSEQ multiplex PCR. The repertoire includes about 110,000 clones, approximately 90% of them detected once, and about 0.78% sits in the top ten. The specimen comprised peripheral blood, sampled in the third trimester of pregnancy. All receptors come from a female donor in good health, enrolled as a control in a pregnancy study. Both conserved end residues are part of each CDR3. Each record gives: J gene, clone size, D gene, V gene, CDR3 DNA, CDR3 protein. D genes are given only for firm matches. Clone sizes are given selectively: once, few, many, or a class where the clone is expanded.

j_gene: TRBJ2-1; abundance: -; d_gene: TRBD1; v_gene: TRBV19; CDR3nt: TGTGCCAGTAGTATTGGCGACAGGGTTTCCGGTGAGCAGTTCTTC; CDR3aa: CASSIGDRVSGEQFF
j_gene: TRBJ2-1; abundance: -; d_gene: -; v_gene: TRBV10-3; CDR3nt: TGTGCCATCAGTGAGTCAATATCGTCCTACAATGAGCAGTTCTTC; CDR3aa: CAISESISSYNEQFF
j_gene: TRBJ1-1; abundance: -; d_gene: -; v_gene: TRBV5-5; CDR3nt: TGTGCCAGCAGCTTGGGTACTTTCTTT; CDR3aa: CASSLGTFF
j_gene: TRBJ1-2; abundance: -; d_gene: TRBD1; v_gene: TRBV27; CDR3nt: TGTGCCACCGGGACAGGCTATGGCTACACCTTC; CDR3aa: CATGTGYGYTF
j_gene: TRBJ2-3; abundance: -; d_gene: TRBD2; v_gene: TRBV6-5; CDR3nt: TGTGCCAGCACCAACGTGAGGACTAGGACAGATACGCAGTATTTT; CDR3aa: CASTNVRTRTDTQYF
j_gene: TRBJ1-5; abundance: -; d_gene: TRBD1; v_gene: TRBV19; CDR3nt: TGTGCCAGCAGACAGGGGGTGATTCAGCCCCAGCATTTT; CDR3aa: CASRQGVIQPQHF
j_gene: TRBJ1-1; abundance: once; d_gene: TRBD1; v_gene: TRBV5-1; CDR3nt: TGCGCCAGCCGACTCCAGGGGGGTCTTACTGAAGCTTTCTTT; CDR3aa: CASRLQGGLTEAFF
j_gene: TRBJ1-1; abundance: -; d_gene: -; v_gene: TRBV5-1; CDR3nt: TGCGCCAGCAGCTTGATAGGCAGGGGTACTTCCATTAACACTGAAGCTTTCTTT; CDR3aa: CASSLIGRGTSINTEAFF
j_gene: TRBJ1-2; abundance: -; d_gene: -; v_gene: TRBV5-6; CDR3nt: TGTGCCAGCAGCTTGCCCCTCTATGGCTACACCTTC; CDR3aa: CASSLPLYGYTF
j_gene: TRBJ1-4; abundance: -; d_gene: TRBD1; v_gene: TRBV9; CDR3nt: TGTGCCAGCAGCGTAACGGGACAGCGAAATGAAAAACTGTTTTTT; CDR3aa: CASSVTGQRNEKLFF
j_gene: TRBJ2-3; abundance: once; d_gene: -; v_gene: TRBV18; CDR3nt: TGTGCCAGCTCACCACGCCAGGGAACGGCAGATACGCAGTATTTT; CDR3aa: CASSPRQGTADTQYF
j_gene: TRBJ2-2; abundance: -; d_gene: TRBD2; v_gene: TRBV4-1; CDR3nt: TGCGCCAGCAGCCAAGGTGGAGGACTAGATAACACCGGGGAGCTGTTTTTT; CDR3aa: CASSQGGGLDNTGELFF
j_gene: TRBJ1-2; abundance: -; d_gene: -; v_gene: TRBV5-4; CDR3nt: TGTGCCAGCAGCTTGGGACAGAATGCTAACTATGGCTACACCTTC; CDR3aa: CASSLGQNANYGYTF
j_gene: TRBJ2-3; abundance: -; d_gene: TRBD1; v_gene: TRBV7-9; CDR3nt: TGTGCCAGCAGCTTAAGTCAGGGGGCAAGAGATACGCAGTATTTT; CDR3aa: CASSLSQGARDTQYF
j_gene: TRBJ1-2; abundance: -; d_gene: TRBD1; v_gene: TRBV5-1; CDR3nt: TGCGCCAGCAGCCCGGGACAGGGACGATCTAACTATGGCTACACCTTC; CDR3aa: CASSPGQGRSNYGYTF
j_gene: TRBJ1-5; abundance: -; d_gene: -; v_gene: TRBV19; CDR3nt: TGTGCCAGTAGTTCGGCCTTTGGCGGTCAGCCCCAGCATTTT; CDR3aa: CASSSAFGGQPQHF
j_gene: TRBJ2-1; abundance: once; d_gene: -; v_gene: TRBV4-1; CDR3nt: TGCGCCAGCAGCCAACTAGGGCTAGCCATGAATGAGCAGTTCTTC; CDR3aa: CASSQLGLAMNEQFF
j_gene: TRBJ2-7; abundance: -; d_gene: -; v_gene: TRBV4-1; CDR3nt: TGCGCCAGCAGCCAAGTCGGCGGCGGGCGAACCTACGAGCAGTACTTC; CDR3aa: CASSQVGGGRTYEQYF
j_gene: TRBJ2-1; abundance: few; d_gene: -; v_gene: TRBV6-4; CDR3nt: TGTGCCAGCAGTGAAGGTGAGGAACGGGAGCAGTTCTTC; CDR3aa: CASSEGEEREQFF
j_gene: TRBJ1-4; abundance: -; d_gene: -; v_gene: TRBV11-2; CDR3nt: TGTGCCAGCAGCTTAGGTGGGGGGGTAAATGAAAAACTGTTTTTT; CDR3aa: CASSLGGGVNEKLFF
j_gene: TRBJ2-5; abundance: -; d_gene: -; v_gene: TRBV7-3; CDR3nt: TGTGCCAGCAGCTTATTTTCAGGGTCCTTAGGGACCCAGTACTTC; CDR3aa: CASSLFSGSLGTQYF
j_gene: TRBJ2-3; abundance: -; d_gene: TRBD1; v_gene: TRBV7-7; CDR3nt: TGTGCTAGCAGCCCGGGACAGAGCACAGATACGCAGTATTTT; CDR3aa: CASSPGQSTDTQYF
j_gene: TRBJ1-1; abundance: -; d_gene: -; v_gene: TRBV7-2; CDR3nt: TGTGCCAGCAGCTTAGGAGGGAGGGCCACTGAAGCTTTCTTT; CDR3aa: CASSLGGRATEAFF
j_gene: TRBJ1-1; abundance: -; d_gene: -; v_gene: TRBV6-1; CDR3nt: TGTGCCAGCACAAGGACAAGCATCAGCACTGAAGCTTTCTTT; CDR3aa: CASTRTSISTEAFF
j_gene: TRBJ1-6; abundance: few; d_gene: -; v_gene: TRBV5-8; CDR3nt: TGTGCCAGCAGCCCCGACCAGGGAATCTCCTATAATTCACCCCTCCACTTT; CDR3aa: CASSPDQGISYNSPLHF
j_gene: TRBJ2-1; abundance: -; d_gene: TRBD2; v_gene: TRBV6-6; CDR3nt: TGTGCCAGCGGTCTAGCGGGGGGGCAGTACAATGAGCAGTTCTTC; CDR3aa: CASGLAGGQYNEQFF
j_gene: TRBJ2-1; abundance: -; d_gene: -; v_gene: TRBV25-1; CDR3nt: TGTGCCAGCAGTGATCTACAGGGTGCCTCCTACAATGAGCAGTTCTTC; CDR3aa: CASSDLQGASYNEQFF
j_gene: TRBJ2-5; abundance: -; d_gene: -; v_gene: TRBV28; CDR3nt: TGTGCCAGCAGTTTATGGGGGGGGGCCGAAGAGACCCAGTACTTC; CDR3aa: CASSLWGGAEETQYF
j_gene: TRBJ2-7; abundance: -; d_gene: -; v_gene: TRBV19; CDR3nt: TGTGCCAGTAGTATAGATGCGGGGTACGAGCAGTACTTC; CDR3aa: CASSIDAGYEQYF
j_gene: TRBJ1-2; abundance: -; d_gene: TRBD1; v_gene: TRBV5-6; CDR3nt: TGTGCCAGCAGTCGACGGATCGGCAGGGGGTACTATGGCTACACCTTC; CDR3aa: CASSRRIGRGYYGYTF
j_gene: TRBJ1-4; abundance: -; d_gene: -; v_gene: TRBV4-3; CDR3nt: TGCGCCAGCTCTGATCCAGGGGTTGTCCAAAAACTGTTTTTT; CDR3aa: CASSDPGVVQKLFF
j_gene: TRBJ2-7; abundance: -; d_gene: TRBD1; v_gene: TRBV5-1; CDR3nt: TGCGCCAGCAGCTTGGCCAGTCGACAGGGCTACGAGCAGTACTTC; CDR3aa: CASSLASRQGYEQYF
j_gene: TRBJ2-7; abundance: -; d_gene: -; v_gene: TRBV9; CDR3nt: TGTGCCAGCAGCGTAGGCGGGACAGAGTTTCACGAGCAGTACTTC; CDR3aa: CASSVGGTEFHEQYF
j_gene: TRBJ2-1; abundance: -; d_gene: TRBD2; v_gene: TRBV30; CDR3nt: TGTGCCTGGAGTGTACGTTGGGCGGGGGGGCGTGACAATGAGCAGTTCTTC; CDR3aa: CAWSVRWAGGRDNEQFF
j_gene: TRBJ2-6; abundance: -; d_gene: -; v_gene: TRBV27; CDR3nt: TGTGCCAGCAGGACAGGCCTCTCTGGGGCCAACGTCCTGACTTTC; CDR3aa: CASRTGLSGANVLTF
j_gene: TRBJ2-7; abundance: once; d_gene: -; v_gene: TRBV6-5; CDR3nt: TGTGCCAGCCAACTATCAGCGAACTCCTACGAGCAGTACTTC; CDR3aa: CASQLSANSYEQYF
j_gene: TRBJ2-2; abundance: -; d_gene: TRBD1; v_gene: TRBV5-1; CDR3nt: TGCGCCAGCATAGAGGGACAGGGGGCCGCCGGGGAGCTGTTTTTT; CDR3aa: CASIEGQGAAGELFF
j_gene: TRBJ1-1; abundance: -; d_gene: TRBD1; v_gene: TRBV4-3; CDR3nt: TGCGCCAGCAGCCCCGGGACAGCCACTGAAGCTTTCTTT; CDR3aa: CASSPGTATEAFF
j_gene: TRBJ2-7; abundance: -; d_gene: TRBD1; v_gene: TRBV2; CDR3nt: TGTGCCAGCAGTTTGAACAGGGGCTCCTACGAGCAGTACTTC; CDR3aa: CASSLNRGSYEQYF
j_gene: TRBJ1-2; abundance: -; d_gene: -; v_gene: TRBV7-8; CDR3nt: TGTGCCAGCAGCTTAGGAAGCACGAGGGATGGCTACACCTTC; CDR3aa: CASSLGSTRDGYTF
j_gene: TRBJ1-2; abundance: -; d_gene: TRBD1; v_gene: TRBV19; CDR3nt: TGTGCCAGTAGTATTGTGGGACAGCTCTATGGCTACACCTTC; CDR3aa: CASSIVGQLYGYTF
j_gene: TRBJ1-2; abundance: -; d_gene: TRBD1; v_gene: TRBV7-2; CDR3nt: TGTGCCAGCAGCAAACAGGGGAGTACCCTTGATGGCTACACCTTC; CDR3aa: CASSKQGSTLDGYTF
j_gene: TRBJ2-5; abundance: -; d_gene: TRBD2; v_gene: TRBV6-6; CDR3nt: TGTGCCAGCAGTTACGGTAGCGGGGGGGGGTGGACCCAGTACTTC; CDR3aa: CASSYGSGGGWTQYF
j_gene: TRBJ2-7; abundance: -; d_gene: -; v_gene: TRBV5-5; CDR3nt: TGTGCCAGCAGCTTCGGGCAGGGGAGCTCCTACGAGCAGTACTTC; CDR3aa: CASSFGQGSSYEQYF